This record covers a single TCR beta chain. These data come from a study of blood T cell repertoires in COVID-19. The CDR3 covers 15 residues. V dropped 4 bases and J dropped 3; count of bases not matched to a gene: 1. In germline, CDR1 is KGHSH, CDR2 LQKENI. Some clones are missing from TCRdb's copy, which holds only in-frame ones; the method was immunoSEQ multiplex PCR. The table shows about 99,000 clones, with 60% to 85% occurring only once. What was sequenced was peripheral blood. The chain couples TRBV18 to TRBJ2-3; 13 bases agree with TRBD2. This sequence was found in a woman at least 80 years old with active or convalescent COVID-19. The CDR3 loop reads CASSQTSGRTDTQYF. Here the CDR3 DNA reads TGTGCCAGCTCACAGACTAGCGGGAGGACAGATACGCAGTATTTT.